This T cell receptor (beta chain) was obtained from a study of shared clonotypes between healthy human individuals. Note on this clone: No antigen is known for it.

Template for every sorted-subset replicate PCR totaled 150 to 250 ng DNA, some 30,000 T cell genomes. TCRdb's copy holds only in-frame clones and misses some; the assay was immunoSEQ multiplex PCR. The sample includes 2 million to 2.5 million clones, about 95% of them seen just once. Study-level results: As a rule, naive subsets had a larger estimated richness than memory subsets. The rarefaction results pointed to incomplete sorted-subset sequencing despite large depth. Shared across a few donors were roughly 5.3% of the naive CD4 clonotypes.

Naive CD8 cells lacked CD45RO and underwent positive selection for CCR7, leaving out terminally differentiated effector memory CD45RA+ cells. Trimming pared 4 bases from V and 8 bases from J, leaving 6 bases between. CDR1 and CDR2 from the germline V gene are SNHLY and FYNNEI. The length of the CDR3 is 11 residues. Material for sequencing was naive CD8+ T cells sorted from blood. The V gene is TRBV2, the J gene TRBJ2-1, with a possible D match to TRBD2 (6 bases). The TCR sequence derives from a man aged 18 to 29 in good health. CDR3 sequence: CASSGGDEQFF. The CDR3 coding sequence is TGTGCCAGCAGTGGGGGGGATGAGCAGTTCTTC.